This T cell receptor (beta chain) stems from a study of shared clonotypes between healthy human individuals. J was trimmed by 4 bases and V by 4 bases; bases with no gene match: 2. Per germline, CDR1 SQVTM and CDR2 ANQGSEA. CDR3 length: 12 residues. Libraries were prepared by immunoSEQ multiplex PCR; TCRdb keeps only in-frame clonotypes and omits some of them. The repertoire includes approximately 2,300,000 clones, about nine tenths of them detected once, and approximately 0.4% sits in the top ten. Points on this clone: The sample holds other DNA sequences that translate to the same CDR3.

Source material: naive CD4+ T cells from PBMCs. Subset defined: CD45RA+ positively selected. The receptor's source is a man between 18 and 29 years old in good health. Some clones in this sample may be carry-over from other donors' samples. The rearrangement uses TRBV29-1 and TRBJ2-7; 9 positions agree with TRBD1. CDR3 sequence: CSVGQGGYEQYF. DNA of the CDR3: TGCAGCGTTGGACAGGGGGGTTACGAGCAGTACTTC.